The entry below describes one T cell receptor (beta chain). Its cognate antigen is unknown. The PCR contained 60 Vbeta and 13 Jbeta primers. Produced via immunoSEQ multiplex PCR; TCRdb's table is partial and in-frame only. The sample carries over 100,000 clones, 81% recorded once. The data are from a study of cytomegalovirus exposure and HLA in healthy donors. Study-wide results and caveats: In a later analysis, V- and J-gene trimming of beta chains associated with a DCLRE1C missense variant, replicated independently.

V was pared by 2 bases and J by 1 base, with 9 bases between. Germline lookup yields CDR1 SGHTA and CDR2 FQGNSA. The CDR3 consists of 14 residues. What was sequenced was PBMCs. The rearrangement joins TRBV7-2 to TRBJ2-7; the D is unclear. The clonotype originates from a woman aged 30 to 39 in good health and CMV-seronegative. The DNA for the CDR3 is TGTGCCAGCAGCTTACCTTACAGTTCCTACGAGCAGTACTTC. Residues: CASSLPYSSYEQYF.